This is a list of T cell receptor beta chains from one sample in a study of PD-L1 blockade in urothelial cancer. Clones were read by immunoSEQ multiplex PCR, and TCRdb kept only the in-frame ones, dropping some. The repertoire holds 29,000 or so clones, with 75% to 85% as singletons. The material was PBMCs, obtained around atezolizumab (anti-PD-L1) treatment. Every receptor here comes from a man between 70 and 80 years old with urothelial cancer. Both conserved end residues are part of each CDR3. Each record gives: clone size, J gene, V gene, D gene, CDR3 DNA, CDR3 protein. A D gene is named only where the DNA matches it firmly. Clone size appears in some rows only: once, few, many, or a class for an expanded clone.

clone_size: .
j_call: TRBJ1-1
v_call: TRBV7-9
d_call: .
cdr3_nt: TGTGCCAGCAGCTTAAATCGGGGGACGGCTTTCTTT
cdr3_aa: CASSLNRGTAFF

clone_size: once
j_call: TRBJ2-7
v_call: TRBV6-5
d_call: TRBD1
cdr3_nt: TGTGCCAGCAGTTACGACCCAGGGGGCAACGAGCAGTACTTC
cdr3_aa: CASSYDPGGNEQYF

clone_size: .
j_call: TRBJ2-2
v_call: TRBV9
d_call: TRBD1
cdr3_nt: TGTGCCAGCAATTCACCAGGGGGAATGGGGGGGGAGCTGTTTTTT
cdr3_aa: CASNSPGGMGGELFF

clone_size: .
j_call: TRBJ2-2
v_call: TRBV5-6
d_call: TRBD2
cdr3_nt: TGTGCCAGCAGCTTGGGGAAAGCGGGGATCACCGGGGAGCTGTTTTTT
cdr3_aa: CASSLGKAGITGELFF

clone_size: .
j_call: TRBJ2-1
v_call: TRBV7-3
d_call: TRBD2
cdr3_nt: TGTGCCAGCAGCACAGGGGGGACTAGCGGGAGGAATGAGCAGTTCTTC
cdr3_aa: CASSTGGTSGRNEQFF

clone_size: once
j_call: TRBJ2-3
v_call: TRBV11-3
d_call: TRBD2
cdr3_nt: TGTGCCAGCAGCTTACGGGCTAGCGGAGATACGCAGTATTTT
cdr3_aa: CASSLRASGDTQYF

clone_size: .
j_call: TRBJ2-5
v_call: TRBV19
d_call: TRBD1
cdr3_nt: TGTGCCAGTAGTGTGGCAGGGGGTAGTCAAGAGACCCAGTACTTC
cdr3_aa: CASSVAGGSQETQYF

clone_size: .
j_call: TRBJ2-5
v_call: TRBV4-3
d_call: TRBD1
cdr3_nt: TGCGCCAGCAGCCCACGACAGGGGGCTAGGGAGACCCAGTACTTC
cdr3_aa: CASSPRQGARETQYF

clone_size: .
j_call: TRBJ1-2
v_call: TRBV14
d_call: TRBD1
cdr3_nt: TGTGCCAGCAGCCGCATAGGACAGGCCAACTATGGCTACACCTTC
cdr3_aa: CASSRIGQANYGYTF

clone_size: .
j_call: TRBJ1-2
v_call: TRBV9
d_call: TRBD1
cdr3_nt: TGTGCCAGCAACAGGGGAAACTATGGCTACACCTTC
cdr3_aa: CASNRGNYGYTF

clone_size: .
j_call: TRBJ1-2
v_call: TRBV6-1
d_call: .
cdr3_nt: TGTGCCAGCAGCATAACAGGGTTCAGTTTCTATGGCTACACCTTC
cdr3_aa: CASSITGFSFYGYTF

clone_size: .
j_call: TRBJ2-5
v_call: TRBV7-8
d_call: .
cdr3_nt: TGCGCAGGGGCTGGTGTTGGTGAGACCCAGTACTTC
cdr3_aa: CAGAGVGETQYF

clone_size: .
j_call: TRBJ2-7
v_call: TRBV19
d_call: .
cdr3_nt: TGTGCCAGTAGTAAGACAGGTTTGGGCGAGCAGTACTTC
cdr3_aa: CASSKTGLGEQYF

clone_size: .
j_call: TRBJ1-4
v_call: TRBV5-6
d_call: .
cdr3_nt: TGTGCCAGCAGCTTGTCGCAGGGGCGAGGGAATGAAAAACTGTTTTTT
cdr3_aa: CASSLSQGRGNEKLFF

clone_size: .
j_call: TRBJ1-1
v_call: TRBV5-1
d_call: TRBD1
cdr3_nt: TGCGCCAGCAGCCCGGGACAGGGGTACACTGAAGCTTTCTTT
cdr3_aa: CASSPGQGYTEAFF

clone_size: .
j_call: TRBJ1-6
v_call: TRBV4-3
d_call: .
cdr3_nt: TGCGCCAGCAGCCTAGAAGGGGGTGGGGGCCTTAATTCACCCCTCCACTTT
cdr3_aa: CASSLEGGGGLNSPLHF

clone_size: once
j_call: TRBJ2-7
v_call: TRBV7-9
d_call: .
cdr3_nt: TGTGCCAGCAGCTTGGCAGCCGGGTACGAGCAGTACTTC
cdr3_aa: CASSLAAGYEQYF

clone_size: .
j_call: TRBJ2-7
v_call: TRBV11-2
d_call: .
cdr3_nt: TGTGCCAGCAGCTTAGATGGGAGATACGGCGGCGGGATAAGTAGCGAGCAGTACTTC
cdr3_aa: CASSLDGRYGGGISSEQYF

clone_size: few
j_call: TRBJ2-2
v_call: TRBV7-2
d_call: TRBD1
cdr3_nt: TGTGCCAGCAGCTTAGCCGAGTGGGGACAGATGAACACCGGGGAGCTGTTTTTT
cdr3_aa: CASSLAEWGQMNTGELFF

clone_size: .
j_call: TRBJ2-7
v_call: TRBV15
d_call: TRBD1
cdr3_nt: TGTGCCACCAGCAGAGATCTTCGACAGGGGGCTTACGAGCAGTACTTC
cdr3_aa: CATSRDLRQGAYEQYF

clone_size: .
j_call: TRBJ1-3
v_call: TRBV7-8
d_call: .
cdr3_nt: TGTGCCAGCAGCTCGAGGTTACAGGGTGTCACCTCTGGAAACACCATATATTTT
cdr3_aa: CASSSRLQGVTSGNTIYF

clone_size: .
j_call: TRBJ2-1
v_call: TRBV7-9
d_call: .
cdr3_nt: TGTGCCAGCAGCCCCCCGGCCTACAATGAGCAGTTCTTC
cdr3_aa: CASSPPAYNEQFF

clone_size: once
j_call: TRBJ2-7
v_call: TRBV18
d_call: TRBD1
cdr3_nt: TGTGCCAGCTCACCGCCGGACAGGTTCGACGAGCAGTACTTC
cdr3_aa: CASSPPDRFDEQYF

clone_size: .
j_call: TRBJ2-3
v_call: TRBV7-9
d_call: TRBD1
cdr3_nt: TGTGCCAGCAGCAGGAGGACAGGGGGCGGTAGCACAGATACGCAGTATTTT
cdr3_aa: CASSRRTGGGSTDTQYF

clone_size: .
j_call: TRBJ2-5
v_call: TRBV14
d_call: TRBD2
cdr3_nt: TGTGCCAGCAGCCCCCACACCGGACTAGTCAAAGAGACCCAGTACTTC
cdr3_aa: CASSPHTGLVKETQYF

clone_size: .
j_call: TRBJ2-3
v_call: TRBV9
d_call: TRBD2
cdr3_nt: TGTGCCAGCAGCGTAGGGACTAGCGGGGCGGTAGATACGCAGTATTTT
cdr3_aa: CASSVGTSGAVDTQYF

clone_size: .
j_call: TRBJ2-3
v_call: TRBV10-3
d_call: .
cdr3_nt: TGTGCCATCAGTGAGTCGTCGGGCACAGATACGCAGTATTTT
cdr3_aa: CAISESSGTDTQYF

clone_size: few
j_call: TRBJ1-5
v_call: TRBV5-1
d_call: .
cdr3_nt: TGCGCCAGCAGCTTTTCGGGAGAACCAAATCAGCCCCAGCATTTT
cdr3_aa: CASSFSGEPNQPQHF

clone_size: .
j_call: TRBJ2-1
v_call: TRBV28
d_call: .
cdr3_nt: TGTGCCAGCAGTCGTCTGACGGGAGAGCAGTTCTTC
cdr3_aa: CASSRLTGEQFF

clone_size: few
j_call: TRBJ2-7
v_call: TRBV19
d_call: .
cdr3_nt: TGTGCTTGGGAGGGGGGGAGAGGGAGCTCCTACGAGCAGTACTTC
cdr3_aa: CAWEGGRGSSYEQYF